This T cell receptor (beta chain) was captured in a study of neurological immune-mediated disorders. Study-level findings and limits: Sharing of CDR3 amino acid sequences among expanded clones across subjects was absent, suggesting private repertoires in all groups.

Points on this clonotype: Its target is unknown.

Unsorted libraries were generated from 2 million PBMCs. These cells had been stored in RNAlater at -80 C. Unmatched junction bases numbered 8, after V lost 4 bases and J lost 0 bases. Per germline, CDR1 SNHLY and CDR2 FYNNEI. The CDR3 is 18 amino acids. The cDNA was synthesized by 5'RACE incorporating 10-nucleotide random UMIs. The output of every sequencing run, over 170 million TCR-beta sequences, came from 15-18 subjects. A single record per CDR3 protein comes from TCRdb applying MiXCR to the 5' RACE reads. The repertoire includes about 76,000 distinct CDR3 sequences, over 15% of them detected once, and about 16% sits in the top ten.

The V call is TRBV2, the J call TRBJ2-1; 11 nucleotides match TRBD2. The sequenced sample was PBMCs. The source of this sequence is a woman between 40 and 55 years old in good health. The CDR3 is CASSGELAGASSYNEQFF. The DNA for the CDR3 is TGTGCCAGCAGTGGGGAACTAGCGGGGGCGAGCTCCTACAATGAGCAGTTCTTC.